Here is one T cell receptor (beta chain) with its context. In the source study's methods: It was from reference gene primer amplification that nucleated cell counts were estimated. TCRdb's copy holds only in-frame clones and misses some; the assay was immunoSEQ multiplex PCR. V and J calls and clone size are copied from that table; D and trimming were computed from the DNA. The sample has around 250,000 clones, approximately 84% seen once; the top ten hold less than 5.5%. The data belong to a study of blood T cell repertoires in COVID-19. Study overall: The United States, Italy and Spain were the sources of the acute and convalescent COVID-19 samples. PBMCs, B-cell-depleted T cells, or T cells provided the cDNA or gDNA that made up the material.

V was trimmed by 5 bases and J by 3 bases, leaving 11 bases between them. CDR1 is MNHEY, CDR2 SVGAGI, per germline. The CDR3 spans 14 residues. The sequenced sample consisted of peripheral blood. The sequence was obtained from a man aged 50 or older with active or convalescent COVID-19. This chain connects TRBV6-5 to TRBJ1-5, with D unresolved. The CDR3 nucleotides are TGTGCCAGCAGTCCCCGGGTTCACAATCAGCCCCAGCATTTT. It codes for CASSPRVHNQPQHF.